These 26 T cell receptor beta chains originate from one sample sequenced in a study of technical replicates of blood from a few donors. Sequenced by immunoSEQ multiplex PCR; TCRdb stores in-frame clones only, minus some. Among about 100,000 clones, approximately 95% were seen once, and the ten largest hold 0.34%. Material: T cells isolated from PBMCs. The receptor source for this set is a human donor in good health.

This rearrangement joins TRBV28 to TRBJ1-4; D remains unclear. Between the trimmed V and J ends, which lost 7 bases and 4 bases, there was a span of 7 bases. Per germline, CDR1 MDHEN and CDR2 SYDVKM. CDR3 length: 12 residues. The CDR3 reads CASNGGNEKLFF. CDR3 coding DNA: TGTGCCAGCAATGGCGGTAATGAAAAACTGTTTTTT.

CDR3 DNA: TGTGCCAGCAGTTTACTCGGGGGAGAGCAGCCCCAGCATTTT. This codes for CASSLLGGEQPQHF. The J gene is TRBJ1-5, the V gene TRBV27; tentatively, D is TRBD1 (5 bases). Germline loops: CDR1 MNHEY, CDR2 SMNVEV (reference sequence). The CDR3 loop spans 14 amino acids. V was trimmed by 2 bases and J by 7 bases, leaving 12 bases between them.

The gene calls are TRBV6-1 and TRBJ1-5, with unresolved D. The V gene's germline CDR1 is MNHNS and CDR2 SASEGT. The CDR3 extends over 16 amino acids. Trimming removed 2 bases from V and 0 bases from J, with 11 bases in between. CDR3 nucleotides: TGTGCCAGCAGTGAATTTGGCAGTTATAGCAATCAGCCCCAGCATTTT. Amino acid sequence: CASSEFGSYSNQPQHF.

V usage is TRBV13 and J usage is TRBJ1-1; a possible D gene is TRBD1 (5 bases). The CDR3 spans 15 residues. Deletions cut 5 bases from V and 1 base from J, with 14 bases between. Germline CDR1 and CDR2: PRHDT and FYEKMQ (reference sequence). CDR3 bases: TGTGCCAGCAGCCCCTCAGGGAAGGGGAACACTGAAGCTTTCTTT. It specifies CASSPSGKGNTEAFF.

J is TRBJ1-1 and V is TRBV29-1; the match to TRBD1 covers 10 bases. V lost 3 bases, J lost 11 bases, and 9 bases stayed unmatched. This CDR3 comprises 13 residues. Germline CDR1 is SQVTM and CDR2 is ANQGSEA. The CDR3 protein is CSVEDRGRWGAFF. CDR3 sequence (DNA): TGCAGCGTTGAGGACAGGGGGAGATGGGGGGCTTTCTTT.

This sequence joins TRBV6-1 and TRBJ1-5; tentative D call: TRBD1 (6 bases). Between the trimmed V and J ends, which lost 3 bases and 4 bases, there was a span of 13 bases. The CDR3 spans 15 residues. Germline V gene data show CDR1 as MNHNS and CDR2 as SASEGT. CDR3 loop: CASSEFWTVNQPQHF. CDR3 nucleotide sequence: TGTGCCAGCAGTGAGTTCTGGACAGTTAATCAGCCCCAGCATTTT.

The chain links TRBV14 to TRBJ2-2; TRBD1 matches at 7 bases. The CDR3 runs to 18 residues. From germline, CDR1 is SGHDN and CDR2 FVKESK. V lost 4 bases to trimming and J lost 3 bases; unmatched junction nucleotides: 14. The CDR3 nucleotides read TGTGCCAGCAGCCCTACACCGATGACAGGGTGGTACACCGGGGAGCTGTTTTTT. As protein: CASSPTPMTGWYTGELFF.

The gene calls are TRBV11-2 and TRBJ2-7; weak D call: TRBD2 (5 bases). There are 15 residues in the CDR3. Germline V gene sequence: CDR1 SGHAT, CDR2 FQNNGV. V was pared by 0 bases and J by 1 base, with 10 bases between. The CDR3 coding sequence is TGTGCCAGCAGCTTAGACCTGAGCGGATCCTACGAGCAGTACTTC. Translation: CASSLDLSGSYEQYF.

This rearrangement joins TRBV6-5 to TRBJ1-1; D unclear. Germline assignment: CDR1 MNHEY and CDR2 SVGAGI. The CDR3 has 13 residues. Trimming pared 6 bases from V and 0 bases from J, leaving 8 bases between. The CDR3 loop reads CASRQHMNTEAFF. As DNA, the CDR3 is TGTGCCAGCAGGCAACACATGAACACTGAAGCTTTCTTT.

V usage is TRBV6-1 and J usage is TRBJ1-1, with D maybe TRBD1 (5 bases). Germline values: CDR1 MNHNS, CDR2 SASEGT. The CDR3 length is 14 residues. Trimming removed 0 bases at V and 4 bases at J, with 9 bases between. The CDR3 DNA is TGTGCCAGCAGTGAAGCCCCAGGGTCCACTGAAGCTTTCTTT. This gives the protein CASSEAPGSTEAFF.

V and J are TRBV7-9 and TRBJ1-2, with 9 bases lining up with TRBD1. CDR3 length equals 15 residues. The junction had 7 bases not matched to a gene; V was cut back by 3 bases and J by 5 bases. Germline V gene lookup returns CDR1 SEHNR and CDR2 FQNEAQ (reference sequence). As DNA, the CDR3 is TGTGCCAGCAGCTTCCGGGACAGGGAAGATTATGGCTACACCTTC. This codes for CASSFRDREDYGYTF.

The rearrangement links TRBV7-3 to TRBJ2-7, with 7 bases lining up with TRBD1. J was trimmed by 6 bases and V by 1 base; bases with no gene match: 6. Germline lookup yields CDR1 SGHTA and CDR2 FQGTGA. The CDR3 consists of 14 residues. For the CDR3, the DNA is TGTGCCAGCAGCTTAAGCGAGGGGGCGGGCGAGCAGTACTTC. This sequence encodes CASSLSEGAGEQYF.

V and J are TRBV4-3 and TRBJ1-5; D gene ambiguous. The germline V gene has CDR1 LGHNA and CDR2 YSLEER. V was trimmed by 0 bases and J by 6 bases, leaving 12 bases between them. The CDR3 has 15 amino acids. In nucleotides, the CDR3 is TGCGCCAGCAGCCAAGATTTGGACGGGGTTCAGCCCCAGCATTTT. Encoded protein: CASSQDLDGVQPQHF.

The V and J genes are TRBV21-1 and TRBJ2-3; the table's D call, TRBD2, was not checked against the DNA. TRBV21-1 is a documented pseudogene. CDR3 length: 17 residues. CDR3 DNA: TGTGCCAGCAGCAAAATGCCGCGGGACCAAGACACAGATACGCAGTATTTT. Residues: CASSKMPRDQDTDTQYF.

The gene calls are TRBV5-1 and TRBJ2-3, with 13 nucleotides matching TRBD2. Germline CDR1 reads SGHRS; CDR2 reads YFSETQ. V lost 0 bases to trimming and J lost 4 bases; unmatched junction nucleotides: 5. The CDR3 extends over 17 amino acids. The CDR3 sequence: CASSLGATSGRSDTQYF. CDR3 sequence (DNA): TGCGCCAGCAGCTTGGGGGCGACTAGCGGGAGGTCAGATACGCAGTATTTT.

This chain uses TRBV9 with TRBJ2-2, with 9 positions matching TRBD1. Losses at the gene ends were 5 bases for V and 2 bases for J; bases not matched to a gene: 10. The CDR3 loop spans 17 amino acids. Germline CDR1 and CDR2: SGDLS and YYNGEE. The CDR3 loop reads CASSAPLTGGNTGELFF. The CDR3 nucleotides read TGTGCCAGCAGTGCCCCTTTAACAGGGGGCAACACCGGGGAGCTGTTTTTT.

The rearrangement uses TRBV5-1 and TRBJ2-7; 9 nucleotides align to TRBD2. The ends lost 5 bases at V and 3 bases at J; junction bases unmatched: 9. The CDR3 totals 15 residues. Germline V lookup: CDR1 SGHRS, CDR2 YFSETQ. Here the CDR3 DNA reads TGCGCCAGCAGGTTGCGGGAGGGCCCATTCTACGAGCAGTACTTC. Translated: CASRLREGPFYEQYF.

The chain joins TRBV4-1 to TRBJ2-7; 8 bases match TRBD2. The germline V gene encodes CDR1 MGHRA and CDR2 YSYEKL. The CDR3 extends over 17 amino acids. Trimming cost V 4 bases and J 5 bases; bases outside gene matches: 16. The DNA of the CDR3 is TGCGCCAGCAGCCCATCGCCGGGGGGGGTTGCTTCGGACGAGCAGTACTTC. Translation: CASSPSPGGVASDEQYF.

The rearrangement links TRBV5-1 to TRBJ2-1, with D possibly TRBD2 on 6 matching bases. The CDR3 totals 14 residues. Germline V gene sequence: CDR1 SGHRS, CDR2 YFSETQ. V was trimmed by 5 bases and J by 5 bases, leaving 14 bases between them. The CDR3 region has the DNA TGCGCCAGCAGATTTTCCGGGGGACACAATGAGCAGTTCTTC. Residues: CASRFSGGHNEQFF.

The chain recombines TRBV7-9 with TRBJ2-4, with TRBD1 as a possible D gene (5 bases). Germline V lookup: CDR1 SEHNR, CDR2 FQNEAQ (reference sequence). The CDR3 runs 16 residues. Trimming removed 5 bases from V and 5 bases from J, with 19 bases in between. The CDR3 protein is CASSAPTAQVQNIQYF. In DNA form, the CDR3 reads TGTGCCAGCAGCGCACCGACAGCGCAGGTACAAAACATTCAGTACTTC.

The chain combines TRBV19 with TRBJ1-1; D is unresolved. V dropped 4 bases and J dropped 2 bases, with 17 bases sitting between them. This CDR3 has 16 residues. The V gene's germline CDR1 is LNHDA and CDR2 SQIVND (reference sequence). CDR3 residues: CASSTIREFSNTEAFF. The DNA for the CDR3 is TGTGCCAGTAGTACCATCCGGGAATTTAGTAACACTGAAGCTTTCTTT.

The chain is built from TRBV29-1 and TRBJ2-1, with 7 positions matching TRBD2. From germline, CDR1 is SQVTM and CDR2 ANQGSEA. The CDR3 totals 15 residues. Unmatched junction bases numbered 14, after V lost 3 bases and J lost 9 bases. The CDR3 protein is CSVDGWREPLPEQFF. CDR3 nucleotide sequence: TGCAGCGTTGACGGCTGGCGGGAGCCCCTCCCTGAGCAGTTCTTC.

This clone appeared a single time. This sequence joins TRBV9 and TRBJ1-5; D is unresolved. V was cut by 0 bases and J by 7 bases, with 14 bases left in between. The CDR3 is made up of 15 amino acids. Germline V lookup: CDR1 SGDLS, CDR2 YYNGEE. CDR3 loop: CASSVGGGGEQPQHF. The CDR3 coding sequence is TGTGCCAGCAGCGTAGGGGGAGGAGGAGAGCAGCCCCAGCATTTT.

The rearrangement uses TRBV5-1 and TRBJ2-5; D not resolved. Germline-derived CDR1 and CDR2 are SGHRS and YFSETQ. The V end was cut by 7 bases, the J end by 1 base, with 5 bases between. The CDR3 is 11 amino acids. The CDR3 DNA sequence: TGCGCCAGCTCTTTCCAAGAGACCCAGTACTTC. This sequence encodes CASSFQETQYF.

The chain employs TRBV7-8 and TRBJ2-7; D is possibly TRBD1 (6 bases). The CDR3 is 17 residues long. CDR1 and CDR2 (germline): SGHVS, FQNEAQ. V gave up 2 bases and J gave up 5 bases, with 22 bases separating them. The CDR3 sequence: CASSLTVGTYNPHEQYF. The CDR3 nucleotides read TGTGCCAGCAGCTTAACGGTGGGGACATATAACCCCCACGAGCAGTACTTC.

CDR3 loop: CASSVHLAGKENIQYF. The CDR3 region has the DNA TGTGCCAGCAGCGTACACCTAGCGGGCAAAGAAAACATTCAGTACTTC. V usage is TRBV9 and J usage is TRBJ2-4, with 8 nucleotides matching TRBD2. J gave up 5 bases and V 1 base, and 8 bases lay outside the gene matches. The CDR3 has 16 amino acids. CDR1 is SGDLS and CDR2 is YYNGEE in the germline V gene.